This T cell receptor (beta chain) was retrieved from a study of vaccination effects on CD4 cells after COVID-19. Overall study: Either the mRNA-1273 or the BNT162b2 vaccine was given to participants as two doses.

In its sample, this clone was seen once. Its antigen is as yet unknown. With 2 bases removed from V and 1 base from J, the gap between germline ends came to 14 bases. Germline V gene lookup returns CDR1 MNHEY and CDR2 SMNVEV (reference sequence). This CDR3 comprises 17 residues. Assay used: immunoSEQ multiplex PCR; TCRdb lists only in-frame clones, some missing. The data contain 30,000 to 40,000 clones, around 78% of them seen just once; the ten biggest clones take up 25% to 35%. Expansion with viral peptide pools was applied to antigen-specific CD4+ T cells by the ViraFEST assay prior to sequencing. Isolation of CD4+ T cells took place after 10 days of culture. Convalescent patients had PCR-confirmed SARS-CoV-2 infection between March and December 2020.

The rearrangement uses TRBV27 and TRBJ1-4; D might be TRBD1 (6 bases). The TCR comes from a human donor who had a prior SARS-CoV-2 infection. Sequencing used CD4+ T cells from PBMCs cultured with a peptide pool, obtained before COVID-19 vaccination. CDR3 sequence: CASSLRGTTRTNEKLFF. CDR3 nucleotides: TGTGCCAGCAGTTTAAGGGGGACAACTCGAACTAATGAAAAACTGTTTTTT.